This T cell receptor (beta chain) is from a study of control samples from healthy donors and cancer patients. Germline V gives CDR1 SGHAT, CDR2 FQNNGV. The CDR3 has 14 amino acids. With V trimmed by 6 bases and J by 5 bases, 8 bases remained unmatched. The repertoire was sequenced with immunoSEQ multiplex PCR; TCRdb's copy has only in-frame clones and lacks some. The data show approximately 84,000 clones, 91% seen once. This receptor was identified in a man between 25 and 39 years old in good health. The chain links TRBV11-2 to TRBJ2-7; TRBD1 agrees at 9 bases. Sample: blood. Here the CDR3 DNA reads TGTGCCAGCAGTGTACAGGGGGCCGAGGACGAGCAGTACTTC. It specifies CASSVQGAEDEQYF.